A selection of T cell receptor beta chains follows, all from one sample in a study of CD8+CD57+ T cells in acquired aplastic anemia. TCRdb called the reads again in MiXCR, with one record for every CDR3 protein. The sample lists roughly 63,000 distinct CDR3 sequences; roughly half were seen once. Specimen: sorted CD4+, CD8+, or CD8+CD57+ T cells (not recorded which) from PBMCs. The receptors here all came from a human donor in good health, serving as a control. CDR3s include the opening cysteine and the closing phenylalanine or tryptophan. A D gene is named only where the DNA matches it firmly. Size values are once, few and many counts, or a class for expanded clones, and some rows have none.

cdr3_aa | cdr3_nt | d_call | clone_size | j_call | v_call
CASVFMGADTQYF | TGTGCCAGCGTCTTTATGGGGGCAGATACGCAGTATTTT | . | medium-sized | TRBJ2-3 | TRBV2
CAWGNRGPYGYTF | TGTGCCTGGGGTAACAGGGGACCCTATGGCTACACCTTC | TRBD1 | many | TRBJ1-2 | TRBV30
CASSASGWDTDTQYF | TGTGCCAGTAGTGCCAGCGGGTGGGACACAGATACGCAGTATTTT | . | . | TRBJ2-3 | TRBV19
CASSQQGANNYGYTF | TGTGCCAGCAGCCAACAGGGGGCGAATAACTATGGCTACACCTTC | TRBD1 | many | TRBJ1-2 | TRBV12-3/TRBV12-4
CATSRVPGGGDTDTQYF | TGTGCCACCAGCAGAGTTCCCGGGGGAGGGGACACAGATACGCAGTATTTT | TRBD2 | . | TRBJ2-3 | TRBV15
CASSIRTAYEQYF | TGTGCCAGTAGTATACGGACGGCCTACGAGCAGTACTTC | . | . | TRBJ2-7 | TRBV19
CASSATGVRNTIYF | TGTGCCAGCAGTGCTACGGGCGTTAGAAACACCATATATTTT | . | . | TRBJ1-3 | TRBV25-1
CASSLPGNTEAFF | TGTGCCAGCAGCTTACCAGGCAACACTGAAGCTTTCTTT | . | medium-sized | TRBJ1-1 | TRBV7-9
CASSPSPGIETQYF | TGTGCCAGCAGCCCAAGTCCGGGGATAGAGACCCAGTACTTC | . | medium-sized | TRBJ2-5 | TRBV13
CAISESPGDTAHRPGWGYTF | TGTGCCATCAGTGAGTCGCCGGGGGACACGGCTCATAGGCCGGGTTGGGGCTACACCTTC | . | many | TRBJ1-2 | TRBV10-3
CASSLGLLQETQYF | TGTGCCAGCAGCTTAGGGCTACTCCAAGAGACCCAGTACTTC | . | once | TRBJ2-5 | TRBV7-9
CASSSSYRQGNTEAFF | TGTGCCAGCAGTTCCTCCTACCGACAGGGAAACACTGAAGCTTTCTTT | TRBD1 | many | TRBJ1-1 | TRBV6-6
CATSEGRNTEAFF | TGTGCCACCAGTGAAGGCAGAAACACTGAAGCTTTCTTT | . | . | TRBJ1-1 | TRBV24-1
CASSRSGTEFDEQFF | TGTGCCAGCAGCCGGTCCGGGACCGAGTTCGATGAGCAGTTCTTC | . | once | TRBJ2-1 | TRBV14
CASSEAAVAYEQYF | TGTGCCAGCAGTGAAGCGGCTGTGGCCTACGAGCAGTACTTC | . | . | TRBJ2-7 | TRBV2
CASSLGAGPYGYTF | TGTGCCAGCAGCTTAGGGGCAGGTCCCTATGGCTACACCTTC | . | . | TRBJ1-2 | TRBV7-9
CSARTQLYEQYF | TGCAGTGCTAGGACACAGCTCTACGAGCAGTACTTC | . | medium-sized | TRBJ2-7 | TRBV20-1
CASSLWATGNQPQHF | TGTGCCAGCAGCTTATGGGCGACAGGCAATCAGCCCCAGCATTTT | . | many | TRBJ1-5 | TRBV7-8